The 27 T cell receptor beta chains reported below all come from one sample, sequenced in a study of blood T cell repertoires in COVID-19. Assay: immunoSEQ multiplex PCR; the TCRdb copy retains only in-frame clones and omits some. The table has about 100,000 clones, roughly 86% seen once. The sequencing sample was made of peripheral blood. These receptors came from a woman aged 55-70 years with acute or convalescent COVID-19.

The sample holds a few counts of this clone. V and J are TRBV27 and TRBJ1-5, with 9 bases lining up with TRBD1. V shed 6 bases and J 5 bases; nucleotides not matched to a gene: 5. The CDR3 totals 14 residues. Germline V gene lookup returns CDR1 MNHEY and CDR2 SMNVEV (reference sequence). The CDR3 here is CASRQGTGHQPQHF. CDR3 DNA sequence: TGTGCCAGCAGGCAAGGGACAGGGCATCAGCCCCAGCATTTT.

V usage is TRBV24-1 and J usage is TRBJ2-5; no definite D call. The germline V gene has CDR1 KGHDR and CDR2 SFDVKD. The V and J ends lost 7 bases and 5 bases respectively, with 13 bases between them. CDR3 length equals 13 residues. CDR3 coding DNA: TGTGCCACCAGCGAATGGTTTCGGGAGACCCAGTACTTC. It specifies CATSEWFRETQYF.

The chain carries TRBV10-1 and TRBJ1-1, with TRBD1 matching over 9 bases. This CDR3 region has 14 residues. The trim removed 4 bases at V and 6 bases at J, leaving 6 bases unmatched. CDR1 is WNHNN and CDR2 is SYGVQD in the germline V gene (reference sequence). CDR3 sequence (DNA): TGCGCCAGCAGTGCCGGGACAGGGAGTGCTGAAGCTTTCTTT. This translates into CASSAGTGSAEAFF.

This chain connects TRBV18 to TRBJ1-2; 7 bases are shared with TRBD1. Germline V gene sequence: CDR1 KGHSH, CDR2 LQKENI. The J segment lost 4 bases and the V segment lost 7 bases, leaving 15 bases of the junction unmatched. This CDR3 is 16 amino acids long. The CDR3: CASFRQGQAGTYGYTF. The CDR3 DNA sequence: TGTGCCAGCTTCCGACAGGGCCAAGCAGGAACCTATGGCTACACCTTC.

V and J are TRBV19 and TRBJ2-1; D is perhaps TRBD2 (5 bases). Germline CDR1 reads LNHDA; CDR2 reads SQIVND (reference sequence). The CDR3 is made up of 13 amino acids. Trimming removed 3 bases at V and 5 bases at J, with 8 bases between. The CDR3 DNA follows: TGTGCCAGTAGTATTGGGAGTAACAATGAGCAGTTCTTC. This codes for CASSIGSNNEQFF.

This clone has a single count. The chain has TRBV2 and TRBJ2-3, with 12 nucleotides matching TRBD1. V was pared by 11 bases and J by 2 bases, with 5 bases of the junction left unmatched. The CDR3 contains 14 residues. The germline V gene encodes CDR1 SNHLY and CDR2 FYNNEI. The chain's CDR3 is CASGQGAVTDTQYF. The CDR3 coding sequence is TGTGCCTCGGGACAGGGGGCAGTCACAGATACGCAGTATTTT.

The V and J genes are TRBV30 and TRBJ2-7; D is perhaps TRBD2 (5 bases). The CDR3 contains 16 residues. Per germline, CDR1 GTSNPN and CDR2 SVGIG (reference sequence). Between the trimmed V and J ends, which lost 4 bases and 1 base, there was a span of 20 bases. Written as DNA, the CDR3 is TGTGCCTGGAACCCCCAAGGTTGGGAGAGGTCCTACGAGCAGTACTTC. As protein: CAWNPQGWERSYEQYF.

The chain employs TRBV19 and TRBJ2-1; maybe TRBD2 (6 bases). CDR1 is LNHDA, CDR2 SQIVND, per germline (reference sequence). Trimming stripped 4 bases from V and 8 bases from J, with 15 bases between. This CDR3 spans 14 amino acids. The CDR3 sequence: CASSKASAIDEQFF. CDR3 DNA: TGTGCCAGTAGTAAGGCTAGCGCTATCGATGAGCAGTTCTTC.

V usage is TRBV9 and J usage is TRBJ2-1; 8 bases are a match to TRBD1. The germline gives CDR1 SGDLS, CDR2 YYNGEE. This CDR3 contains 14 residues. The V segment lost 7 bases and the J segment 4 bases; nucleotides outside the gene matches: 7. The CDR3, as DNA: TGTGCCAGCGCTCTAGGGGACAGGTACAATGAGCAGTTCTTC. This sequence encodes CASALGDRYNEQFF. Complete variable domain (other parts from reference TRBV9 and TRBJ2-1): DSGVTQTPKHLITATGQRVTLRCSPRSGDLSVYWYQQSLDQGLQFLIQYYNGEERAKGNILERFSAQQFPDLHSELNLSSLELGDSALYFCASALGDRYNEQFFGPGTRLTVL.

In DNA, the CDR3 is TGTGCCAGCAGCCCTCCGGGACAGGGGAATTCACCCCTCCACTTT. Its translation: CASSPPGQGNSPLHF. The chain links TRBV7-9 to TRBJ1-6, with 10 bases aligning to TRBD1. The germline V gene encodes CDR1 SEHNR and CDR2 FQNEAQ (reference sequence). V trimming: 5 bases; J trimming: 7 bases; junction bases outside the gene matches: 5. CDR3 size: 15 residues.

In nucleotides, the CDR3 is TGTGCCAGCAGTGAGGGACAGGGGAAATTTGGCTATGGCTACACCTTC. Its translation: CASSEGQGKFGYGYTF. V gene TRBV6-1 combines with J gene TRBJ1-2; the match to TRBD1 covers 10 bases. This CDR3 contains 16 residues. The ends lost 3 bases at V and 4 bases at J; junction bases unmatched: 8. The germline CDR1 and CDR2 sequences are MNHNS and SASEGT.

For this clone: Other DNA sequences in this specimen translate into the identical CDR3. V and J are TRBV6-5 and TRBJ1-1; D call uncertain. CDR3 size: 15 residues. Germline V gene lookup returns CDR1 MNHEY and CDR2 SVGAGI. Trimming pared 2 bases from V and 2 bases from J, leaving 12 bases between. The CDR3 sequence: CASSYGRTGNTEAFF. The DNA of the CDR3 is TGTGCCAGCAGTTACGGGAGGACGGGAAACACTGAAGCTTTCTTT.

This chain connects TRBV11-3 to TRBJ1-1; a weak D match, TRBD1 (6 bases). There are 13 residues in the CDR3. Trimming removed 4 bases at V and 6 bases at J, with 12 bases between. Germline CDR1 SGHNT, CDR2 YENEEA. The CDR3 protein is CASSSSRGPEAFF. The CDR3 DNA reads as TGTGCCAGCAGCTCGTCCAGGGGTCCTGAAGCTTTCTTT.

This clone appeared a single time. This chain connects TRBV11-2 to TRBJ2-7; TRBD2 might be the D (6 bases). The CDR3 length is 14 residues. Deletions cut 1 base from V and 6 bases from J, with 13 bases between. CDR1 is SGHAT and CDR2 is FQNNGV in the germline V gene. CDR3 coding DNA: TGTGCCAGCAGCTTAGCGGGAGAAAGGGTCGAGCAGTACTTC. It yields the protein CASSLAGERVEQYF.

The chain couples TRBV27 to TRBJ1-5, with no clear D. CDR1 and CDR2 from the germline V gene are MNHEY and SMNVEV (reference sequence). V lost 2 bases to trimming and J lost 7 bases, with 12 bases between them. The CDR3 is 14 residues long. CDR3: CASSLEGFRQPQHF. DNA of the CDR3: TGTGCCAGCAGTTTAGAGGGTTTTAGGCAGCCCCAGCATTTT.

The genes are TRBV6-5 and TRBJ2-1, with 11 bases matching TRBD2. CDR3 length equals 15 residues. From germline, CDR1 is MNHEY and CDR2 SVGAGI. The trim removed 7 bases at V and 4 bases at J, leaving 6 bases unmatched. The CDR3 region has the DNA TGTGCCAGCATTACGACTAGCGGGATTTACAATGAGCAGTTCTTC. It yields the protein CASITTSGIYNEQFF.

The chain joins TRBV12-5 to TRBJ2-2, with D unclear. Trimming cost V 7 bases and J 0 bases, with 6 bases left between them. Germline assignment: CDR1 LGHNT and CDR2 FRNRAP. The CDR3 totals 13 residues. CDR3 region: CASEESNTGELFF. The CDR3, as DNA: TGTGCTAGTGAGGAGTCGAACACCGGGGAGCTGTTTTTT.

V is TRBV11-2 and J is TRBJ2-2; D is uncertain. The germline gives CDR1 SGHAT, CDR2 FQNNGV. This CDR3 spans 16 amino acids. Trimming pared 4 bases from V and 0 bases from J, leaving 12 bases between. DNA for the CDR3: TGTGCCAGCAGCTCTTCACGGAGAGCGAACACCGGGGAGCTGTTTTTT. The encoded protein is CASSSSRRANTGELFF. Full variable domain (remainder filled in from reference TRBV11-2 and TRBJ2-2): EAGVAQSPRYKIIEKRQSVAFWCNPISGHATLYWYQQILGQGPKLLIQFQNNGVVDDSQLPKDRFSAERLKGVDSTLKIQPAKLEDSAVYLCASSSSRRANTGELFFGEGSRLTVL.

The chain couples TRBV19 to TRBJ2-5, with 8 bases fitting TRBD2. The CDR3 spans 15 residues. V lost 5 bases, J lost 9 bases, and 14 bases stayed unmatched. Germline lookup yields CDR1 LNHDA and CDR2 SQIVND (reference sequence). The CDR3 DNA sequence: TGTGCCAGTAGTCCCCGGGCGGGGGGTATTTCGGCCCAGTACTTC. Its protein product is CASSPRAGGISAQYF.

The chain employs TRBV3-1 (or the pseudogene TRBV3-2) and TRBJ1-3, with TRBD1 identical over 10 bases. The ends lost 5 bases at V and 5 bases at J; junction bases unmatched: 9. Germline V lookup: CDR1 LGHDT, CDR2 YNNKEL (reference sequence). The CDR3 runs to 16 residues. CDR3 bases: TGTGCCAGCAGCTTGACAGGGGGCCGGGGGCGAAACACCATATATTTT. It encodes CASSLTGGRGRNTIYF.

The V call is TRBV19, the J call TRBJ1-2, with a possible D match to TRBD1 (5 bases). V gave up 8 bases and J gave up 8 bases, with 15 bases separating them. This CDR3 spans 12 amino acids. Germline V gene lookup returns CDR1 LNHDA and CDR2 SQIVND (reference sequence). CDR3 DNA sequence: TGTGCCAGTCGATATAGGGGCGAGGGCTACACCTTC. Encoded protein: CASRYRGEGYTF.

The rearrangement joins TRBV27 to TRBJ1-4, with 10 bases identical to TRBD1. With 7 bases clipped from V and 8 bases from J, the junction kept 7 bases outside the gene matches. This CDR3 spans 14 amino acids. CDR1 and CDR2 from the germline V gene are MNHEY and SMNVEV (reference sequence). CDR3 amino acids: CASKTGGAGEKLFF. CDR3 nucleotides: TGTGCCAGCAAGACAGGGGGCGCTGGGGAAAAACTGTTTTTT.

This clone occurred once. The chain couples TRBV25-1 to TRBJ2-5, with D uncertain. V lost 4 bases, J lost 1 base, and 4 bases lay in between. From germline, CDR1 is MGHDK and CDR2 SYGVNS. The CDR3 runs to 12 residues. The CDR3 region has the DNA TGTGCCAGCAGTGCAGTCCAAGAGACCCAGTACTTC. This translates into CASSAVQETQYF.

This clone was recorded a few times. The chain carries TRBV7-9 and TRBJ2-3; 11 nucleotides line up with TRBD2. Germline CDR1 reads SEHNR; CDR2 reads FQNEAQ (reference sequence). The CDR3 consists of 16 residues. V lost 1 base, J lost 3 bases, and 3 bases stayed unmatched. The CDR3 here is CASSLVSGRGTDTQYF. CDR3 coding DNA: TGTGCCAGCAGCTTAGTTAGCGGGAGGGGGACAGATACGCAGTATTTT.

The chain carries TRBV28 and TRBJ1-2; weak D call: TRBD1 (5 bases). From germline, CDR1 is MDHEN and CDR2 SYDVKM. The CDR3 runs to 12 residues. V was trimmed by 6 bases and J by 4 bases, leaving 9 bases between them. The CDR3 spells CASRWGGYGYTF. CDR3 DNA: TGTGCCAGCAGATGGGGGGGCTATGGCTACACCTTC.

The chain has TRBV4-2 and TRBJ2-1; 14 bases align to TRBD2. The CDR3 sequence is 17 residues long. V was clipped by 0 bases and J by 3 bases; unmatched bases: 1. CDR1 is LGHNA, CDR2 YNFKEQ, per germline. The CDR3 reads CASSQDGTSGSYNEQFF. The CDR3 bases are TGTGCCAGCAGCCAAGATGGGACTAGCGGGAGCTACAATGAGCAGTTCTTC.

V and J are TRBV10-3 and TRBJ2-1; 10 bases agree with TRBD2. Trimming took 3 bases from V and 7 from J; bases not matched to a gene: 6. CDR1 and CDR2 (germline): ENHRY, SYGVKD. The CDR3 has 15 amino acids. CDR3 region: CAISDPSGRGNEQFF. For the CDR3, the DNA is TGTGCCATCAGTGATCCCAGCGGGAGGGGGAATGAGCAGTTCTTC.